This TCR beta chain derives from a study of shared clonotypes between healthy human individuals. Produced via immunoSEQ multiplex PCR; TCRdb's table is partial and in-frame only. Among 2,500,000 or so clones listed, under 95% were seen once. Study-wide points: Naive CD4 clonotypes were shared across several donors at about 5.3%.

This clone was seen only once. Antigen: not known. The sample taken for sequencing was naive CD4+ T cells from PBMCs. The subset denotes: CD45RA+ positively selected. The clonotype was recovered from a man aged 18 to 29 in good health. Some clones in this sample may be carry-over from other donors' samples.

As DNA, the CDR3 is TGTGCCAGCAGTGGGGACTGGCCAACCAATGAGCAGTTCTTC. Protein: CASSGDWPTNEQFF. The genes are TRBV2 and TRBJ2-1, with D perhaps TRBD2 (6 bases). CDR3 length: 14 amino acids. The V gene lost 4 bases and the J gene lost 6 bases, with 13 bases spanning the gap. Germline assignment: CDR1 SNHLY and CDR2 FYNNEI.